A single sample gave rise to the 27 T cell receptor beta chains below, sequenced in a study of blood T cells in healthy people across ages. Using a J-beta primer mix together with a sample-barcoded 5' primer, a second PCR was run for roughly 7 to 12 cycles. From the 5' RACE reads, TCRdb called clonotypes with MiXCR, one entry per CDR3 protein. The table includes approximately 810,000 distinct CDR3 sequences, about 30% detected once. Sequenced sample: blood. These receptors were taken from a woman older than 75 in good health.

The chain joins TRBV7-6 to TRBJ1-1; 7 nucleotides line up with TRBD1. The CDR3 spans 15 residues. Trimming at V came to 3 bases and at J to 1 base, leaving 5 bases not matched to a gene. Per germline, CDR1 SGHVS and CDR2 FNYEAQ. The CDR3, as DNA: TGTGCCAGCAGCTTTAGGGCAGGGGGGAACACTGAAGCTTTCTTT. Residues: CASSFRAGGNTEAFF.

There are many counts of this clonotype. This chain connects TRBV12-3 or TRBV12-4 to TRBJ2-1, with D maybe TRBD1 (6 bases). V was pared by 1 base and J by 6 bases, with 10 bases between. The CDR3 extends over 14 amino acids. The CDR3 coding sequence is TGTGCCAGCAGTTTAGATGGACAGAGCAATGAGCAGTTCTTC. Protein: CASSLDGQSNEQFF.

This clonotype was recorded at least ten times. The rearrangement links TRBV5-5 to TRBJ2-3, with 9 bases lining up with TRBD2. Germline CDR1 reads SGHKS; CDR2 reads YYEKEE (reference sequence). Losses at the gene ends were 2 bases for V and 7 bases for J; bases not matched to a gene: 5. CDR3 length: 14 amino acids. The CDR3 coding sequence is TGTGCCAGCAGCTTAGCGGGGGGCACGCATACGCAGTATTTT. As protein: CASSLAGGTHTQYF.

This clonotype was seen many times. In DNA, the CDR3 is TGTGCCAGCTCACCCAACCAACAGGAAGGGCAGTACTTC. Residues: CASSPNQQEGQYF. The chain uses TRBV18 and TRBJ2-5; D might be TRBD1 (5 bases). Trimming took 3 bases from V and 11 from J, leaving 16 bases between them. This CDR3 has 13 residues. CDR1 and CDR2 (germline): KGHSH, LQKENI. The full variable domain, in which reference TRBV18 and TRBJ2-5 provide the parts outside the CDR3, is NAGVMQNPRHLVRRRGQEARLRCSPMKGHSHVYWYRQLPEEGLKFMVYLQKENIIDESGMPKERFSAEFPKEGPSILRIQQVVRGDSAAYFCASSPNQQEGQYFGPGTRLLVL.

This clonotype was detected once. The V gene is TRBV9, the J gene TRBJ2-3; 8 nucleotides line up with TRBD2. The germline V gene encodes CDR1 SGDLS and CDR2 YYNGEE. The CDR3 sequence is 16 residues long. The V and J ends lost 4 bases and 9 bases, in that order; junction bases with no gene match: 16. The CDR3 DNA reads TGTGCCAGCAGCCAGCGGGGGCCAGGGACCTCCCGGACGCAGTATTTT. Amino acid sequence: CASSQRGPGTSRTQYF.

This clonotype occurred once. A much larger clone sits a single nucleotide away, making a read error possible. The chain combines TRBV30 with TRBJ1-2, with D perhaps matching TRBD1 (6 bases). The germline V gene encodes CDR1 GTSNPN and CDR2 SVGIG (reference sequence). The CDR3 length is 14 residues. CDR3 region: CARSKTDRGGGYTF. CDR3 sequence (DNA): TGTGCCCGGAGTAAGACCGACAGAGGGGGTGGCTACACCTTC.

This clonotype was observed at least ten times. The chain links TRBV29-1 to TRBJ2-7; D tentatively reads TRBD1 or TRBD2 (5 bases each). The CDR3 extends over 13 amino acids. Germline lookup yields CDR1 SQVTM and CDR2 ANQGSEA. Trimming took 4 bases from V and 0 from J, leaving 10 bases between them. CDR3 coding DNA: TGCAGCGTTGTGTCAGGGAGCTCCTACGAGCAGTACTTC. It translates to CSVVSGSSYEQYF.

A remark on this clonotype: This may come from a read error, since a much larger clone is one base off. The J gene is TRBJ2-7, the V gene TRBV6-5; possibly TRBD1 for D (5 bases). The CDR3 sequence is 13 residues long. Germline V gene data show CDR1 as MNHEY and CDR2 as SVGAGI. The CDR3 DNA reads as TGTGCCGGCAGTTCAACCCAGGGTCGCGAGCAGTACTTC. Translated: CAGSSTQGREQYF.

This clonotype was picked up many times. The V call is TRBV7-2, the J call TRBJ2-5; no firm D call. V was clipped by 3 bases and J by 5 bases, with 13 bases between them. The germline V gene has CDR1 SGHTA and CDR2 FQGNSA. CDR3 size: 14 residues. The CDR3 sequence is CASSLRKPPETQYF. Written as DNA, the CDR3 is TGTGCCAGCAGCTTGCGGAAGCCCCCGGAGACCCAGTACTTC.

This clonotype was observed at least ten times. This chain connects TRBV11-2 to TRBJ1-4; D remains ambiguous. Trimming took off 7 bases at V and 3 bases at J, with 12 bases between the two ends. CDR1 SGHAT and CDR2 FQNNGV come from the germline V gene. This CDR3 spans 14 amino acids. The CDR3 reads CASTPSGANEKLFF. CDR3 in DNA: TGTGCCAGCACCCCTTCGGGAGCTAATGAAAAACTGTTTTTT. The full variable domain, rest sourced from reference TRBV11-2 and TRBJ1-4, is EAGVAQSPRYKIIEKRQSVAFWCNPISGHATLYWYQQILGQGPKLLIQFQNNGVVDDSQLPKDRFSAERLKGVDSTLKIQPAKLEDSAVYLCASTPSGANEKLFFGSGTQLSVL.

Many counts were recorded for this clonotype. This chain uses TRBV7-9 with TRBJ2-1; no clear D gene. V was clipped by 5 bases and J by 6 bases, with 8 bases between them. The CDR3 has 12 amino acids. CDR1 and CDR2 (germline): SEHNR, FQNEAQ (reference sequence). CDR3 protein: CASSAQSNEQFF. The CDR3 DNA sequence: TGTGCCAGCAGCGCGCAAAGCAATGAGCAGTTCTTC.

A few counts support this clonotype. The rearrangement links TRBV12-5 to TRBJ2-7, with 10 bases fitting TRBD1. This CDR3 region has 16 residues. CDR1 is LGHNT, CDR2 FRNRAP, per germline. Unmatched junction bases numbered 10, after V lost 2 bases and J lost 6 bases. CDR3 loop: CASGLPPRDRGREQYF. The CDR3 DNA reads TGTGCTAGTGGTTTGCCACCCCGGGACAGGGGCCGCGAGCAGTACTTC.

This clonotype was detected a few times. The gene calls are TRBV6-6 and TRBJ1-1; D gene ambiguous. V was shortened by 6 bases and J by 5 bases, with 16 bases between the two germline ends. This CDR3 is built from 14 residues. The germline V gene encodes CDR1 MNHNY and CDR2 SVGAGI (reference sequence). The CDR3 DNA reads TGTGCCAGCAGGGGCTTTGATGCGGGGACTGAAGCTTTCTTT. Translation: CASRGFDAGTEAFF.

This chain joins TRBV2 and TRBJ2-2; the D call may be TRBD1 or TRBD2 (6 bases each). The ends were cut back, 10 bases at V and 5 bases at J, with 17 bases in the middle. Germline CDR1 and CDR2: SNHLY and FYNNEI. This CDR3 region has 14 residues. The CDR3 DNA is TGTGCCACCAAAAGGGGGGCTCTTACCGGGGAGCTGTTTTTT. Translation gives CATKRGALTGELFF.

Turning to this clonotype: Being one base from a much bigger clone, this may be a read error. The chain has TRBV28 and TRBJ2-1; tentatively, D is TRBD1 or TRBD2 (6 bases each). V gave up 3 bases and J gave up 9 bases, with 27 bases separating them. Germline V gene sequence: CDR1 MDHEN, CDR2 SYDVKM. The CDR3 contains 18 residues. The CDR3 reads CASSFQGPGGGKEFEQFF. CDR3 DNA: TGTGCCAGCAGTTTCCAGGGGCCGGGTGGGGGGAAAGAATTTGAGCAGTTCTTC.

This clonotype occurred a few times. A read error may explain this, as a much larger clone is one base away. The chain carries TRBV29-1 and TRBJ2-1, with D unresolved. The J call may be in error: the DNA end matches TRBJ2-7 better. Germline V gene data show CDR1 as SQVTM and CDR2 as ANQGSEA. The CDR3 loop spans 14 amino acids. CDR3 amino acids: CSVVVASRYNEQYF. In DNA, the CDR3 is TGCAGCGTTGTTGTCGCTTCGAGGTACAATGAGCAGTACTTC.

In DNA, the CDR3 is TGTGCCAGCAAGTTGCTGGGAACTAACTATGGCTACACCTTC. It encodes CASKLLGTNYGYTF. V gene TRBV28 combines with J gene TRBJ1-2; D gene ambiguous. The CDR3 extends over 14 amino acids. Trimming took 7 bases from V and 0 from J, leaving 12 bases between them. The germline V gene encodes CDR1 MDHEN and CDR2 SYDVKM.

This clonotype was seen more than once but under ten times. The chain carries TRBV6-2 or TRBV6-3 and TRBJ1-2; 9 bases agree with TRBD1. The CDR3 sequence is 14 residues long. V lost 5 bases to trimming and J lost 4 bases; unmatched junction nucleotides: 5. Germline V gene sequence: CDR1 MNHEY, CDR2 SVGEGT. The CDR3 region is CASSPKDRGYGYTF. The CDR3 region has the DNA TGTGCCAGCAGTCCGAAGGACAGGGGCTATGGCTACACCTTC.

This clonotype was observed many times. CDR3 residues: CASSHRGTSADTQYF. CDR3 coding DNA: TGTGCCAGCAGCCACAGGGGAACATCCGCAGATACGCAGTATTTT. The chain employs TRBV12-3 or TRBV12-4 and TRBJ2-3, with 7 positions matching TRBD1. Trimming took 6 bases from V and 4 from J; bases not matched to a gene: 10. The CDR3 runs 15 residues.

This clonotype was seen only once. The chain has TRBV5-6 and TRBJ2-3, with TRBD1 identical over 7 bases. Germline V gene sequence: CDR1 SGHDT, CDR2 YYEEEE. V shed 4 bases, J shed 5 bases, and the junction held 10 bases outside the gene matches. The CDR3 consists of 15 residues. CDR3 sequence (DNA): TGTGCCAGCAGCCCGGCTAGGGGGCGAAGAGATACGCAGTATTTT. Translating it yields CASSPARGRRDTQYF.

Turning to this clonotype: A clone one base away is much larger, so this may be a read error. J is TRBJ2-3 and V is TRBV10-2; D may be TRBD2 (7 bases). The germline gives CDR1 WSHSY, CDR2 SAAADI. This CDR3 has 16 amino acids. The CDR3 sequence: CDSSSNIGGPTDTQYF. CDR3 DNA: TGCGACAGCAGTTCCAATATCGGGGGGCCCACAGATACGCAGTATTTT.

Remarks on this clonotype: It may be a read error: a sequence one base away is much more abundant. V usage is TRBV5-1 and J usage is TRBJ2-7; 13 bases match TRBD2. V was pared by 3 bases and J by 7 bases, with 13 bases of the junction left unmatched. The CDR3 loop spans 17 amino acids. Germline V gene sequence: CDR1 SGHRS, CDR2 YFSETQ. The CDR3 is CASSSRLAGGTYNEQYF. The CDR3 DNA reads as TGCGCCAGCAGCTCCAGACTAGCGGGGGGTACCTACAATGAGCAGTACTTC.

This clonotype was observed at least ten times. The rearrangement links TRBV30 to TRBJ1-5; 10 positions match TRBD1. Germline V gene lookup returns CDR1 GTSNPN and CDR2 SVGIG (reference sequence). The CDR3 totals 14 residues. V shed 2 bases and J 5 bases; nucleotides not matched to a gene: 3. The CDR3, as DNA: TGTGCCTGGAGTAGGGACAGGGGTTATCAGCCCCAGCATTTT. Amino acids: CAWSRDRGYQPQHF.

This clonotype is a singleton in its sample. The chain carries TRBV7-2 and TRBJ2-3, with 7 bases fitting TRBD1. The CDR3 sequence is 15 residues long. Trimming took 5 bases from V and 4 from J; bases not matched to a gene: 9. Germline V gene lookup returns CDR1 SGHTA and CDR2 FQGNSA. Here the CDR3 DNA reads TGTGCCAGCAGCCCGGCCGGGACAGCCGCAGATACGCAGTATTTT. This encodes CASSPAGTAADTQYF. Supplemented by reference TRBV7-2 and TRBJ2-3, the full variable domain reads GAGVSQSPSNKVTEKGKDVELRCDPISGHTALYWYRQSLGQGLEFLIYFQGNSAPDKSGLPSDRFSAERTGGSVSTLTIQRTQQEDSAVYLCASSPAGTAADTQYFGPGTRLTVL.

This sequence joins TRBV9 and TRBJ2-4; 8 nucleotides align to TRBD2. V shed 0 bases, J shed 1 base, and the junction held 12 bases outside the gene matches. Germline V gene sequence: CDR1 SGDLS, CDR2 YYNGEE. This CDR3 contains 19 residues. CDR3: CASSVGVAGPGSAKNIQYF. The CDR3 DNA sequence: TGTGCCAGCAGCGTAGGGGTAGCGGGACCTGGAAGCGCCAAAAACATTCAGTACTTC.

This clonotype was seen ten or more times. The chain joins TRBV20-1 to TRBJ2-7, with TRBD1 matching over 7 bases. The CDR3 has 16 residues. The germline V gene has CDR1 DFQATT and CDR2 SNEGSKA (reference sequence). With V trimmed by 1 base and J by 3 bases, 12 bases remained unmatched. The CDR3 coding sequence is TGCAGTGCTAGAGCTTTTTCGACAGGGCTAATCTACGAGCAGTACTTC. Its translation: CSARAFSTGLIYEQYF.

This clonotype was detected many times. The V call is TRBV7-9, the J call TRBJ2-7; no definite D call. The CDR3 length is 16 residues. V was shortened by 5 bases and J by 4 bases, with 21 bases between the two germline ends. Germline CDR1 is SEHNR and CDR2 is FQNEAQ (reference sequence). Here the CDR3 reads CASSISNLRANYEQYF. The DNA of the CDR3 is TGTGCCAGCAGCATAAGTAACCTTAGGGCCAATTACGAGCAGTACTTC.